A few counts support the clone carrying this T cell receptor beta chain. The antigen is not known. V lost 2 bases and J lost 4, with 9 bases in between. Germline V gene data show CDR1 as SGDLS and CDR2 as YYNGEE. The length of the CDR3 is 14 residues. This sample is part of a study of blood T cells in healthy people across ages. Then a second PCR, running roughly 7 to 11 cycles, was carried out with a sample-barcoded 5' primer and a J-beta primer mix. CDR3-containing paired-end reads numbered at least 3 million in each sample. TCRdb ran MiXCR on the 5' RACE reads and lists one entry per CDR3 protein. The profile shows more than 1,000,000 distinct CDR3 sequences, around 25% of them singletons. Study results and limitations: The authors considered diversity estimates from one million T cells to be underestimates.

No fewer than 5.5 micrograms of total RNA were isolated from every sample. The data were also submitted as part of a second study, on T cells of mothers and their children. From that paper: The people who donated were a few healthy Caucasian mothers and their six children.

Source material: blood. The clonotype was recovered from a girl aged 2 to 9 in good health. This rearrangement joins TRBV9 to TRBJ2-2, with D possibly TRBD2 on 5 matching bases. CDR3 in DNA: TGTGCCAGCAGCGTCGAGGGAACCACCGGGGAGCTGTTTTTT. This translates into CASSVEGTTGELFF.